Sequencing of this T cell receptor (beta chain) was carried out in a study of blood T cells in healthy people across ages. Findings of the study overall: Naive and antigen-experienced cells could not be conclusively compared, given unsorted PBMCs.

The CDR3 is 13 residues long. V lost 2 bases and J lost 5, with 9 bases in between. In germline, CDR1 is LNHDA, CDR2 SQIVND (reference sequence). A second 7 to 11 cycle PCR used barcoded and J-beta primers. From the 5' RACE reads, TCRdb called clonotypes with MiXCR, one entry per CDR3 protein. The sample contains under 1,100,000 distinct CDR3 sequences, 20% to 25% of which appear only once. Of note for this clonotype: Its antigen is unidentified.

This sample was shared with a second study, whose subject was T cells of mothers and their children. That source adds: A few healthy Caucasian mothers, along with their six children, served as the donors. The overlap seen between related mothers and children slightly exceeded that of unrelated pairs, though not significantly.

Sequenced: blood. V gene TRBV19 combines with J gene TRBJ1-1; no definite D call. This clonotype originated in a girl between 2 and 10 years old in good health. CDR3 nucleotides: TGTGCCAGTAGTATAAGGGTGTGGACTGAAGCTTTCTTT. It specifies CASSIRVWTEAFF.